This passage covers 10 T cell receptor beta chains from one sample sequenced in a study of control samples from healthy donors and cancer patients. Some clones are missing from TCRdb's copy, which holds only in-frame ones; the method was immunoSEQ multiplex PCR. In the table there are some 150,000 clones, approximately 94% of which are singletons. Sample: PBMCs. The receptors stem from a man aged 55 to 70 with colorectal cancer.

In DNA, the CDR3 is TGTGCCAGCACCAGGGGCGAGACTGAAGCTTTCTTT. It codes for CASTRGETEAFF. V and J are TRBV18 and TRBJ1-1, with TRBD1 as a possible D gene (6 bases). CDR3 length equals 12 residues. Trimming took off 8 bases at V and 5 bases at J, with 12 bases between the two ends. Germline assignment: CDR1 KGHSH and CDR2 LQKENI.

The chain is built from TRBV7-8 and TRBJ1-2; tentative D call: TRBD1 (6 bases). CDR1 is SGHVS, CDR2 FQNEAQ, per germline. Deletions cut 4 bases from V and 0 bases from J, with 9 bases between. The CDR3 is 14 amino acids. This chain's CDR3 is CASSWDIANYGYTF. For the CDR3, the DNA is TGTGCCAGCAGCTGGGACATAGCTAACTATGGCTACACCTTC. The full variable domain, with the rest looked up from reference TRBV7-8 and TRBJ1-2, is GAGVSQSPRYKVAKRGQDVALRCDPISGHVSLFWYQQALGQGPEFLTYFQNEAQLDKSGLPSDRFFAERPEGSVSTLKIQRTQQEDSAVYLCASSWDIANYGYTFGSGTRLTVV.

The V gene is TRBV12-3 or TRBV12-4, the J gene TRBJ1-1, with D perhaps TRBD1 (5 bases). Trimming removed 5 bases at V and 4 bases at J, with 8 bases between. The CDR3 consists of 12 residues. CDR3 bases: TGTGCCAGCAGTCCCGGGACCACTGAAGCTTTCTTT. It codes for CASSPGTTEAFF.

The chain carries TRBV7-2 and TRBJ2-5; no clear D gene. Germline values: CDR1 SGHTA, CDR2 FQGNSA. V lost 4 bases, J lost 5 bases, and 8 bases lay in between. The CDR3 loop spans 12 amino acids. The CDR3 reads CASSYLRETQYF. CDR3 nucleotide sequence: TGTGCCAGCAGCTACCTAAGGGAGACCCAGTACTTC.

The chain joins TRBV30 to TRBJ1-5, with TRBD1 as a possible D gene (5 bases). The CDR3 has 13 amino acids. Trimming took 2 bases from V and 8 from J, leaving 13 bases between them. Germline CDR1 reads GTSNPN; CDR2 reads SVGIG (reference sequence). The CDR3 protein is CAWSLGTVEPQHF. CDR3 nucleotide sequence: TGTGCCTGGAGTCTAGGGACGGTGGAGCCCCAGCATTTT. Combining the CDR3 with reference TRBV30 and TRBJ1-5 gives the whole variable domain SQTIHQWPATLVQPVGSPLSLECTVEGTSNPNLYWYRQAAGRGLQLLFYSVGIGQISSEVPQNLSASRPQDRQFILSSKKLLLSDSGFYLCAWSLGTVEPQHFGDGTRLSIL.

V and J are TRBV18 and TRBJ2-1, with 9 bases identical to TRBD1. Germline-derived CDR1 and CDR2 are KGHSH and LQKENI. V dropped 0 bases and J dropped 5; count of bases not matched to a gene: 8. This CDR3 has 17 amino acids. Here the CDR3 reads CASSPPNRGRIHNEQFF. Written as DNA, the CDR3 is TGTGCCAGCTCACCACCAAACAGGGGGCGGATACACAATGAGCAGTTCTTC.

V usage is TRBV27 and J usage is TRBJ1-1, with D unresolved. Germline V CDR1 and CDR2: MNHEY, SMNVEV (reference sequence). Trimming shortened V by 4 bases and J by 1 base, and 7 bases separated the two germline ends. This CDR3 has 13 residues. The CDR3 region is CASSSRENTEAFF. In DNA form, the CDR3 reads TGTGCCAGCAGTTCGAGGGAGAACACTGAAGCTTTCTTT.

The V call is TRBV7-9, the J call TRBJ2-1, with D hard to call. V gave up 2 bases and J gave up 4 bases, with 12 bases separating them. Germline V gene sequence: CDR1 SEHNR, CDR2 FQNEAQ (reference sequence). The CDR3 has 15 residues. CDR3 loop: CASSLTGPSYNEQFF. The CDR3 region has the DNA TGTGCCAGCAGCTTAACGGGCCCTTCATACAATGAGCAGTTCTTC.

The chain combines TRBV5-1 with TRBJ1-1; D unclear. With 4 bases removed from V and 3 bases from J, the gap between germline ends came to 13 bases. The CDR3 loop spans 14 amino acids. CDR1 SGHRS and CDR2 YFSETQ come from the germline V gene. DNA of the CDR3: TGCGCCAGCAGCCCCGGGGTCATGGACACTGAAGCTTTCTTT. This translates into CASSPGVMDTEAFF.

This chain links TRBV27 with TRBJ2-7; the match to TRBD1 covers 10 bases. Germline CDR1 MNHEY, CDR2 SMNVEV (reference sequence). Germline trimming cut 5 bases from V and 2 bases from J; bases unmatched to any gene: 6. The CDR3 is 15 amino acids. The CDR3 loop is CASSPDRGRTYEQYF. Written as DNA, the CDR3 is TGTGCCAGCAGTCCCGACAGGGGGCGGACCTACGAGCAGTACTTC.